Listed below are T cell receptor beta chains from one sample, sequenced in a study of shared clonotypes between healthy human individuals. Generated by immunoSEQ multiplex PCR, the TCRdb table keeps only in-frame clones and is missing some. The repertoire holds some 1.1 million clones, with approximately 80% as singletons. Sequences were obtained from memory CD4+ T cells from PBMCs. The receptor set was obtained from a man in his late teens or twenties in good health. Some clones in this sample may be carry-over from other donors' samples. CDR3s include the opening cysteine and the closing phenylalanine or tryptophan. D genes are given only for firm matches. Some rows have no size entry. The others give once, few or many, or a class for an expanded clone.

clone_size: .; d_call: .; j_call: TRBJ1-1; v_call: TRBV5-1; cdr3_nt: TGCGCCAGCAGCTTGGACGCGCTGAACACTGAAGCTTTCTTT; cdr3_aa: CASSLDALNTEAFF
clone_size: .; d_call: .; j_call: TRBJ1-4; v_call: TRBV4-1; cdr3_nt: TGCGCCAGCAGCCATCAGGGCTTTAATGAAAAACTGTTTTTT; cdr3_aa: CASSHQGFNEKLFF
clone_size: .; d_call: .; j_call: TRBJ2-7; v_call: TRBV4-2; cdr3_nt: TGTGCCAGCAGCCTCCGGGACGGGATCTACGAGCAGTACTTC; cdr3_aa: CASSLRDGIYEQYF
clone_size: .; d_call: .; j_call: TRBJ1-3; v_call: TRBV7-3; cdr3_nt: TGCGCCAGCAGCTTAAATTTATACTCTGGAAACACCATATATTTT; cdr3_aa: CASSLNLYSGNTIYF
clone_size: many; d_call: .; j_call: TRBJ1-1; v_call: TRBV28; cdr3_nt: TGTGCCAGCAGTTTTGAGGGCACGAACACTGAAGCTTTCTTT; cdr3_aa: CASSFEGTNTEAFF
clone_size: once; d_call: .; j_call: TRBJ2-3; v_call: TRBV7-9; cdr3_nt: TGTGCCAGCAGCTTATTAGGAAGCGCAGATACGCAGTATTTT; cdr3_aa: CASSLLGSADTQYF
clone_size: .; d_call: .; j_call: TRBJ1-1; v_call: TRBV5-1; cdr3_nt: TGCGCCAGCAGTTTTGGGTGGGGCAGAGGGAACACTGAAGCTTTCTTT; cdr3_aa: CASSFGWGRGNTEAFF
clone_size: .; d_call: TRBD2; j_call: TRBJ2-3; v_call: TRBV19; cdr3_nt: TGTGCCAGTAGTGAATTCGGGACTAGCGGGAGGAGCTCCCCAGATACGCAGTATTTT; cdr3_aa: CASSEFGTSGRSSPDTQYF
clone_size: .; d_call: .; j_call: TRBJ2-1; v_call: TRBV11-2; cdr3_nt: TGTGCCAGCAGCTTTAGGGGGGGGACCGACAATGAGCAGTTCTTC; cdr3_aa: CASSFRGGTDNEQFF
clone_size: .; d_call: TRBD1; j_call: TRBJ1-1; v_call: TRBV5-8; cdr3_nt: TGTGCCAGCAGCTTAAGGGCAGGGACAGGCTTT; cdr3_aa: CASSLRAGTGF
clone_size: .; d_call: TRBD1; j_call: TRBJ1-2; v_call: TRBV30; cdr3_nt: TGTGCCTGGATGAAGCTGACGGGACAGGGGGGAAACTATGGCTACACCTTC; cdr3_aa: CAWMKLTGQGGNYGYTF
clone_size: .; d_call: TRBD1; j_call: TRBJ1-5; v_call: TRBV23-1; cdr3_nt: TGCGCCAGCAGTCAATCCTACAGGGGGGCCTATAGCAATCAGCCCCAGCATTTT; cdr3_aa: CASSQSYRGAYSNQPQHF
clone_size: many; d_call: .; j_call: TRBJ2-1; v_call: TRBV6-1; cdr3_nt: TGTGCCAGTCACCTCCTATATGAGGGGGATGGTGAGCAGTTCTTC; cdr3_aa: CASHLLYEGDGEQFF
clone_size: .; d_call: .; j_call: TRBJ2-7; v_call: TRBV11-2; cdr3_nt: TGTGCCAGCAGCGTGGGGACCTACGAGCAGTACTTC; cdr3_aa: CASSVGTYEQYF
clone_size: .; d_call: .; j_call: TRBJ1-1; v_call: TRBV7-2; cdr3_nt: TGTGCCAGCAGCAGAGGGACCTACACTGAAGCTTTCTTT; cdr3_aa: CASSRGTYTEAFF
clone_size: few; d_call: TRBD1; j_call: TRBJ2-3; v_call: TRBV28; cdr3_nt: TGTGCCAGCAGTTATACAGGGGGGGATACGCAGTATTTT; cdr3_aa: CASSYTGGDTQYF
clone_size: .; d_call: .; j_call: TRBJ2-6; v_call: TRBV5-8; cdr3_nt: TGTGCCAGCACCTCCGGGGGAGTCCACTCTGGGGCCAACGTCCTGACTTTC; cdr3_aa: CASTSGGVHSGANVLTF
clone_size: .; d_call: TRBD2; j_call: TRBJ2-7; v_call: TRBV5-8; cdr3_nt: TGTGCCAGCACCCTCCGAGGGGGACTAGCGGTTTCCTACGAGCAGTACTTC; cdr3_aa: CASTLRGGLAVSYEQYF
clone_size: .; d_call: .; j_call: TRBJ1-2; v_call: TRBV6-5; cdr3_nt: TGTGCCAGCAGTTACTCGGGAAACGGCTACACCTTC; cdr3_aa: CASSYSGNGYTF
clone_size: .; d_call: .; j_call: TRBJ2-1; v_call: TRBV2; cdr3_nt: TGTGCCAGCAGTGCGGACAGTCAGCAGTTCTTC; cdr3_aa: CASSADSQQFF
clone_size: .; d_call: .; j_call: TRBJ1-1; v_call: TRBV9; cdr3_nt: TGTGCCAGCAGCGTTGGCATAGGTCAGCTGAACACTGAAGCTTTCTTT; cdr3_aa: CASSVGIGQLNTEAFF
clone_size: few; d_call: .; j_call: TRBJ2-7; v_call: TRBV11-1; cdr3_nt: TGTGCCAGCACGACTAGGGCTCCCGGCTCCTACGAGCAGTACTTC; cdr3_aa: CASTTRAPGSYEQYF
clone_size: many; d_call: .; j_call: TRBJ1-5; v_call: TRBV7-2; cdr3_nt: TGTGCCAGCAGCTTAAGACAGGCCGGTCAGCCCCAGCATTTT; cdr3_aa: CASSLRQAGQPQHF
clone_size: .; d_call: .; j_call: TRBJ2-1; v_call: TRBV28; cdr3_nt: TGTGCCAGCAGCCCCGTAGATCTCAGGGACAATGAGCAGTTCTTC; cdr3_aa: CASSPVDLRDNEQFF
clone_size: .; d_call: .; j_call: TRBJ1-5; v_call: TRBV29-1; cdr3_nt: TGCAGCGCGGGGGAGGGTAGGTTCAATCAGCCCCAGCATTTT; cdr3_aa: CSAGEGRFNQPQHF
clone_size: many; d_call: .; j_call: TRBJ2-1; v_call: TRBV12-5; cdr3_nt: TGTGCTAGTGGTTTGGTACAAGGGGGGACCCCCAATGAGCAGTTCTTC; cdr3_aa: CASGLVQGGTPNEQFF
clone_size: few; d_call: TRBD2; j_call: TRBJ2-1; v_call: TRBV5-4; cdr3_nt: TGTGCCAGCAGCGGAACTAGCGGGAGGGCCGGCTTCCCTACTCTGGGGCAGTTCTTC; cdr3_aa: CASSGTSGRAGFPTLGQFF
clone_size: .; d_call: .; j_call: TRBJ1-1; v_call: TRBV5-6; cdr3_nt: TGTGCCAGCAGTAGGGGTTTATACACTGAAGCTTTCTTT; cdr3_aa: CASSRGLYTEAFF